Listed below are T cell receptor beta chains from one sample, sequenced in a study of blood T cells in healthy people across ages. TCRdb passed the 5' RACE reads through MiXCR, listing each CDR3 protein once. This table has 1.5 million to 2 million distinct CDR3 sequences, 25% to 30% appearing once. What was sequenced was blood. Receptors originate from a woman aged 25 to 39 in good health. The CDR3 runs from the conserved cysteine through the conserved F or W. Fields, in order: clone size, CDR3 length, D gene, J gene, V gene, CDR3 DNA, CDR3 protein. A D gene is named only where the DNA matches it firmly. Clone size is stated in some rows and not others, as once, few, many or a class when expanded.

abundance: -
len: 12
d_gene: -
j_gene: TRBJ1-5
v_gene: TRBV5-1
CDR3nt: TGCGCCAGCAGCTTAAACGGAGAGCCCCAGCATTTT
CDR3aa: CASSLNGEPQHF

abundance: many
len: 13
d_gene: -
j_gene: TRBJ2-1
v_gene: TRBV7-3
CDR3nt: TGTGCCAGCAGCTTAGTGTTCGGTAATGAGCAGTTCTTC
CDR3aa: CASSLVFGNEQFF

abundance: many
len: 16
d_gene: -
j_gene: TRBJ2-6
v_gene: TRBV27
CDR3nt: TGTGCCAGCAGTCTCGACGGCTCGACTGGGGCCAACGTCCTGACTTTC
CDR3aa: CASSLDGSTGANVLTF

abundance: -
len: 12
d_gene: TRBD1
j_gene: TRBJ1-2
v_gene: TRBV5-1
CDR3nt: TGCGCCAGCAGGGGGACAGGGGTAGGCTACACCTTC
CDR3aa: CASRGTGVGYTF

abundance: many
len: 14
d_gene: TRBD1
j_gene: TRBJ2-1
v_gene: TRBV20-1
CDR3nt: TGCAGTGTCCCAAGACAGGGGTCCTACAATGAGCAGTTCTTC
CDR3aa: CSVPRQGSYNEQFF

abundance: -
len: 11
d_gene: -
j_gene: TRBJ2-1
v_gene: TRBV20-1
CDR3nt: TGCAGTACGGACTACGTGAATGAGCAGTTCTTC
CDR3aa: CSTDYVNEQFF

abundance: few
len: 13
d_gene: TRBD1
j_gene: TRBJ2-7
v_gene: TRBV29-1
CDR3nt: TGCAGCGTTGCCGGACAGGGGGCCCAGGAGCAGTACTTC
CDR3aa: CSVAGQGAQEQYF

abundance: few
len: 13
d_gene: TRBD1
j_gene: TRBJ2-5
v_gene: TRBV10-3
CDR3nt: TGTGCCATCAAAAGGGGGCTTCAAGAGACCCAGTACTTC
CDR3aa: CAIKRGLQETQYF

abundance: many
len: 15
d_gene: TRBD2
j_gene: TRBJ2-1
v_gene: TRBV5-6
CDR3nt: TGTGCCAGTAGCGGGAGCGGGGGGCTAAGCAATGAGCAGTTCTTC
CDR3aa: CASSGSGGLSNEQFF

abundance: many
len: 13
d_gene: -
j_gene: TRBJ2-7
v_gene: TRBV6-1
CDR3nt: TGTGCCAGCCTCGGCGGGGTTGGATACGAGCAGTACTTC
CDR3aa: CASLGGVGYEQYF

abundance: many
len: 11
d_gene: TRBD1
j_gene: TRBJ2-4
v_gene: TRBV6-5
CDR3nt: TGTGCCAGCAGCCGGGGACAGATTCAGTACTTC
CDR3aa: CASSRGQIQYF

abundance: -
len: 15
d_gene: -
j_gene: TRBJ2-1
v_gene: TRBV11-2
CDR3nt: TGTGCCAGCAGCTCGATCGCGGGCCTTCACAATGAGCAGTTCTTC
CDR3aa: CASSSIAGLHNEQFF

abundance: few
len: 12
d_gene: -
j_gene: TRBJ1-1
v_gene: TRBV28
CDR3nt: TGTGCCAGCAGTTTAATCGGGCAGGAAGCTTTCTTT
CDR3aa: CASSLIGQEAFF

abundance: few
len: 20
d_gene: TRBD2
j_gene: TRBJ2-5
v_gene: TRBV12-3/TRBV12-4
CDR3nt: TGTGTCAGCAGTTTAGCACGGTTAGCGGGGGGGTCTCAAGGCGAAGAGACCCAGTACTTC
CDR3aa: CVSSLARLAGGSQGEETQYF

abundance: many
len: 14
d_gene: -
j_gene: TRBJ2-5
v_gene: TRBV7-2
CDR3nt: TGTGCCAGCAGCCCTCAATCGTACCAAGAGACCCAGTACTTC
CDR3aa: CASSPQSYQETQYF

abundance: -
len: 15
d_gene: -
j_gene: TRBJ2-1
v_gene: TRBV20-1
CDR3nt: TGCAGTGCTAGACGGCAGGGGCCTCAATACAATGAGCAGTTCTTC
CDR3aa: CSARRQGPQYNEQFF

abundance: few
len: 14
d_gene: -
j_gene: TRBJ1-5
v_gene: TRBV7-2
CDR3nt: TGTGCCAGCAGCTCCCTGCGTAGCAATCAGCCCCAGCATTTT
CDR3aa: CASSSLRSNQPQHF

abundance: -
len: 16
d_gene: TRBD2
j_gene: TRBJ2-5
v_gene: TRBV11-2
CDR3nt: TGTGCCAGCAGCAGGGGACTAGCGGGGCCCTACAATGAGCAGTACTTC
CDR3aa: CASSRGLAGPYNEQYF

abundance: few
len: 15
d_gene: -
j_gene: TRBJ1-2
v_gene: TRBV9
CDR3nt: TGTGCCAGCAGCGGGAAAATACAGGAAACCTATGGCTACACCTTC
CDR3aa: CASSGKIQETYGYTF

abundance: many
len: 12
d_gene: -
j_gene: TRBJ2-7
v_gene: TRBV7-9
CDR3nt: TGTGCCAGCAGCCCAAGACCCTACGAGCAGTACTTC
CDR3aa: CASSPRPYEQYF

abundance: once
len: 13
d_gene: TRBD1
j_gene: TRBJ2-1
v_gene: TRBV29-1
CDR3nt: TGCAGCGTTGAACAGGGGGCGGCCAATGAGCAGTTCTTC
CDR3aa: CSVEQGAANEQFF

abundance: -
len: 18
d_gene: -
j_gene: TRBJ2-2
v_gene: TRBV6-5
CDR3nt: TGTGCCAGCAGTTACGGGTCGGCGGTGGGAGTGCCGGGCGGGGAGCTGTTTTTT
CDR3aa: CASSYGSAVGVPGGELFF

abundance: -
len: 17
d_gene: TRBD2
j_gene: TRBJ2-1
v_gene: TRBV6-5
CDR3nt: TGTGCCAGCAGTTACACGGAGTGGGGACTAGCCTACAATGAGCAGTTCTTC
CDR3aa: CASSYTEWGLAYNEQFF

abundance: few
len: 12
d_gene: -
j_gene: TRBJ2-1
v_gene: TRBV7-9
CDR3nt: TGTGCCAGCAGCTACCCACTGGGGGAGCAGTTCTTC
CDR3aa: CASSYPLGEQFF

abundance: -
len: 15
d_gene: TRBD2
j_gene: TRBJ2-3
v_gene: TRBV7-2
CDR3nt: TGTGCCAGCAGCCCTCCTAGCGGGAGGTCAGATACGCAGTATTTT
CDR3aa: CASSPPSGRSDTQYF

abundance: -
len: 13
d_gene: -
j_gene: TRBJ2-1
v_gene: TRBV5-1
CDR3nt: TGCGCCAGCAGCTTTGGAGCCCGGGACCAGCGGTTCTTC
CDR3aa: CASSFGARDQRFF

abundance: -
len: 13
d_gene: -
j_gene: TRBJ1-6
v_gene: TRBV5-6
CDR3nt: TGTGCCAGCAGCTCCGGGGCCGGGGCACCCCTCCACTTT
CDR3aa: CASSSGAGAPLHF

abundance: -
len: 12
d_gene: -
j_gene: TRBJ1-2
v_gene: TRBV29-1
CDR3nt: TGCAGCGTTACGCCGGGATGCTATGGCTACACCTTC
CDR3aa: CSVTPGCYGYTF

abundance: -
len: 15
d_gene: TRBD1
j_gene: TRBJ2-7
v_gene: TRBV12-3/TRBV12-4
CDR3nt: TGTGCCAGCAAGATCGGACAGGGGAGCAACTACGAGCAGTACTTC
CDR3aa: CASKIGQGSNYEQYF

abundance: few
len: 19
d_gene: TRBD1
j_gene: TRBJ2-6
v_gene: TRBV5-1
CDR3nt: TGCGCCAGCAGCAACGTCCGGGACAGGGGAGGAACTGGGGCCAACGTCCTGACTTTC
CDR3aa: CASSNVRDRGGTGANVLTF

abundance: few
len: 14
d_gene: -
j_gene: TRBJ2-3
v_gene: TRBV6-1
CDR3nt: TGTGCCAGCAGAGGGTTACAACTAGGAGATACGCAGTATTTT
CDR3aa: CASRGLQLGDTQYF

abundance: -
len: 11
d_gene: -
j_gene: TRBJ2-1
v_gene: TRBV7-2
CDR3nt: TGTGCCAGCAGCCCTATAAGGGAGCAGTTCTTC
CDR3aa: CASSPIREQFF

abundance: many
len: 13
d_gene: TRBD1
j_gene: TRBJ2-5
v_gene: TRBV20-1
CDR3nt: TGCAGTGCTCTCCACGACAGGGACGAGACCCAGTACTTC
CDR3aa: CSALHDRDETQYF

abundance: -
len: 16
d_gene: -
j_gene: TRBJ2-3
v_gene: TRBV6-1
CDR3nt: TGTGCCAGCAGTGAAGCATGGACTACCGGAATGGATACGCAGTATTTT
CDR3aa: CASSEAWTTGMDTQYF

abundance: -
len: 14
d_gene: -
j_gene: TRBJ2-3
v_gene: TRBV10-3
CDR3nt: TGTGCCATCAGTGTGAGTCTAGCATCGGATACGCAGTATTTT
CDR3aa: CAISVSLASDTQYF

abundance: -
len: 15
d_gene: TRBD2
j_gene: TRBJ2-4
v_gene: TRBV20-1
CDR3nt: TGCAGTGCTATCCCCGGGACTAGCGGGAGTGGTGAGCAGTACTTC
CDR3aa: CSAIPGTSGSGEQYF

abundance: few
len: 14
d_gene: -
j_gene: TRBJ2-7
v_gene: TRBV29-1
CDR3nt: TGCAGCGTTGCGCGCGGACAGCCTCCCTACGAGCAGTACTTC
CDR3aa: CSVARGQPPYEQYF

abundance: -
len: 16
d_gene: TRBD1
j_gene: TRBJ2-3
v_gene: TRBV5-1
CDR3nt: TGCGCCAGCAGCTTTCCGGGACAGTCTGCGGCAGATACGCAGTATTTT
CDR3aa: CASSFPGQSAADTQYF

abundance: -
len: 15
d_gene: TRBD2
j_gene: TRBJ2-1
v_gene: TRBV14
CDR3nt: TGTGCCAGCAGCCAAAGACTAGCGGGAGACAATGAGCAGTTCTTC
CDR3aa: CASSQRLAGDNEQFF

abundance: many
len: 15
d_gene: -
j_gene: TRBJ2-7
v_gene: TRBV20-1
CDR3nt: TGCAGTGCTACAAGGAGGGGAAATCCTACCTACGAGCAGTACTTC
CDR3aa: CSATRRGNPTYEQYF

abundance: -
len: 18
d_gene: -
j_gene: TRBJ2-1
v_gene: TRBV4-3
CDR3nt: TGCGCCAGCAGCCAAGAAGGGGGCCTAGCGGGCGGCTACAATGAGCGGTTCTTC
CDR3aa: CASSQEGGLAGGYNERFF

abundance: few
len: 13
d_gene: -
j_gene: TRBJ2-1
v_gene: TRBV25-1
CDR3nt: TGTGCCAGCAGTGAATATCCTGGGGATGAGCAGTTCTTC
CDR3aa: CASSEYPGDEQFF

abundance: -
len: 16
d_gene: -
j_gene: TRBJ1-1
v_gene: TRBV18
CDR3nt: TGTGCCAGCTCACCTATTGAGGTTGGAGTCGACACTGAAGCTTTCTTT
CDR3aa: CASSPIEVGVDTEAFF

abundance: few
len: 16
d_gene: -
j_gene: TRBJ2-5
v_gene: TRBV2
CDR3nt: TGTGCCAGCAGCTCGGTGGGGCAGGGGAATGGAGAGACCCAGTACTTC
CDR3aa: CASSSVGQGNGETQYF

abundance: -
len: 14
d_gene: TRBD2
j_gene: TRBJ2-3
v_gene: TRBV28
CDR3nt: TGTGCCAGCAAGGCTAGCGGGAGTTTAAATACGCAGTATTTT
CDR3aa: CASKASGSLNTQYF

abundance: -
len: 13
d_gene: -
j_gene: TRBJ2-3
v_gene: TRBV3-1
CDR3nt: TGTACCAGCAGCCAGGGTGGCACAGATACGCAGTATTTT
CDR3aa: CTSSQGGTDTQYF

abundance: -
len: 13
d_gene: -
j_gene: TRBJ2-4
v_gene: TRBV6-5
CDR3nt: TGTGCCGGCAGCAGGGACATTAGAAACATTCAGTACTTC
CDR3aa: CAGSRDIRNIQYF

abundance: -
len: 14
d_gene: -
j_gene: TRBJ2-3
v_gene: TRBV27
CDR3nt: TGTGCCAGCAGTTTAACAGACGGCACAGATACGCAGTATTTT
CDR3aa: CASSLTDGTDTQYF

abundance: few
len: 14
d_gene: -
j_gene: TRBJ2-7
v_gene: TRBV12-3/TRBV12-4
CDR3nt: TGTGCCAGCAGTTTAGGGGCTAGCATGGACGAGCAGTACTTC
CDR3aa: CASSLGASMDEQYF

abundance: few
len: 19
d_gene: -
j_gene: TRBJ2-3
v_gene: TRBV3-1
CDR3nt: TGTGCCAGCAGCCAAGCACCCGGAGGTGGGGAGCGTCCCACAGATACGCAGTATTTT
CDR3aa: CASSQAPGGGERPTDTQYF

abundance: few
len: 13
d_gene: -
j_gene: TRBJ2-1
v_gene: TRBV3-1
CDR3nt: TGTGCCAGCAGCCTACCCAACAACAATGAGCAGTTCTTC
CDR3aa: CASSLPNNNEQFF

abundance: many
len: 13
d_gene: -
j_gene: TRBJ2-5
v_gene: TRBV9
CDR3nt: TGTGCCAGCAGCGTAGAACCCGGGTCGACCCAGTACTTC
CDR3aa: CASSVEPGSTQYF

abundance: -
len: 16
d_gene: TRBD2
j_gene: TRBJ2-1
v_gene: TRBV20-1
CDR3nt: TGCAATGCTGGGTATTATAGCGGGAGCGCCTACAATGAGCAGTTCTTC
CDR3aa: CNAGYYSGSAYNEQFF

abundance: -
len: 15
d_gene: TRBD2
j_gene: TRBJ2-7
v_gene: TRBV6-5
CDR3nt: TGTGCCAGCAGTGCCGACGGGGGGGCTTCCTACGAGCAGTACTTC
CDR3aa: CASSADGGASYEQYF